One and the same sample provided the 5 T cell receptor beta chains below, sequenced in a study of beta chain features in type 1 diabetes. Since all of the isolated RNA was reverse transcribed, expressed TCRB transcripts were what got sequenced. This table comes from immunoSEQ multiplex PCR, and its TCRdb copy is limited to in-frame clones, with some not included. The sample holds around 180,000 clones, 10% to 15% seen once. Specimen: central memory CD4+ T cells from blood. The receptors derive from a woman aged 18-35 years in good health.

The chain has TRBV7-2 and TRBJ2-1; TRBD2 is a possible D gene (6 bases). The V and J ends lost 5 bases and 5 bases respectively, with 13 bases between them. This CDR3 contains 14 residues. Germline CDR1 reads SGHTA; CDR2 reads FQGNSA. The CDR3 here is CASSRRAGNNEQFF. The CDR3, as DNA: TGTGCCAGCAGCCGAAGGGCGGGGAACAATGAGCAGTTCTTC.

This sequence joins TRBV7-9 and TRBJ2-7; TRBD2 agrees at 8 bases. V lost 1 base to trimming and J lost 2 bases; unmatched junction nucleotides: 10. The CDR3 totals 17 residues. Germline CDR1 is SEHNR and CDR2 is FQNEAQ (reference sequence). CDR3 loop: CASSLGDELADPYEQYF. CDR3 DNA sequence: TGTGCCAGCAGCTTAGGGGATGAACTAGCGGACCCCTACGAGCAGTACTTC.

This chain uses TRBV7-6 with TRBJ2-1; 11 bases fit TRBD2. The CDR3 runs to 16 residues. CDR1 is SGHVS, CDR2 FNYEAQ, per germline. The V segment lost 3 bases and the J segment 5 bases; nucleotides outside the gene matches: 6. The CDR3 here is CASSFSTSGSHNEQFF. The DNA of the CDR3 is TGTGCCAGCAGCTTCAGTACTAGCGGGAGCCACAATGAGCAGTTCTTC.

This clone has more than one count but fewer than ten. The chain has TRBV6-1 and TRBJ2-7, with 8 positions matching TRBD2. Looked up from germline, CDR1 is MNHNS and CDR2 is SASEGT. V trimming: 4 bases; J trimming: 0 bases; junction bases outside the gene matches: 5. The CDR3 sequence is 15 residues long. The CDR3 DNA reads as TGTGCCAGCAGTGTACAACTAGCGGACTCCTACGAGCAGTACTTC. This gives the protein CASSVQLADSYEQYF.

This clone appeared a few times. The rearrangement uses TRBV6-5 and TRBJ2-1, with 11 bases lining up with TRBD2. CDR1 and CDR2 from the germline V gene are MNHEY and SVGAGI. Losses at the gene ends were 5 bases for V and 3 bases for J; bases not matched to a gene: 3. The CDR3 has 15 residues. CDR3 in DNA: TGTGCCAGCAGTGCGCTAGCGGGAGGCTACAATGAGCAGTTCTTC. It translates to CASSALAGGYNEQFF.